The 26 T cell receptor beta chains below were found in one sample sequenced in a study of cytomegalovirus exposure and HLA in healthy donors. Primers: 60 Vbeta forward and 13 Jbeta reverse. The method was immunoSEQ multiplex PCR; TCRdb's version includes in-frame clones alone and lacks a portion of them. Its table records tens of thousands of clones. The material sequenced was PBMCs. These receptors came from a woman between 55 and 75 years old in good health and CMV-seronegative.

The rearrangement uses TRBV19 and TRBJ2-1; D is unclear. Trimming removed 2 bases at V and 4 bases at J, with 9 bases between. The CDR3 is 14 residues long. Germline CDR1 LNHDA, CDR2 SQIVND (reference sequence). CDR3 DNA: TGTGCCAGTAGTATACAAAATCCATACAATGAGCAGTTCTTC. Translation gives CASSIQNPYNEQFF.

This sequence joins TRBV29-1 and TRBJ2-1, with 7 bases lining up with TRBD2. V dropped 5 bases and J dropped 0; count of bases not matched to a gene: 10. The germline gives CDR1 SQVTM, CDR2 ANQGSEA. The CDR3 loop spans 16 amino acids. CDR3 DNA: TGCAGCGTTTCGGGGCCAGCGGGAAGCTCCTACAATGAGCAGTTCTTC. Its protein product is CSVSGPAGSSYNEQFF.

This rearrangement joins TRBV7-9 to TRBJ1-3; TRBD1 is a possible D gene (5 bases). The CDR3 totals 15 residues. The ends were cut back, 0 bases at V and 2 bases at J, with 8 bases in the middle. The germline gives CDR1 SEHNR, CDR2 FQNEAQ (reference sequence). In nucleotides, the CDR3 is TGTGCCAGCAGCTTAGCGGGGCAGGCTGGAAACACCATATATTTT. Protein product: CASSLAGQAGNTIYF.

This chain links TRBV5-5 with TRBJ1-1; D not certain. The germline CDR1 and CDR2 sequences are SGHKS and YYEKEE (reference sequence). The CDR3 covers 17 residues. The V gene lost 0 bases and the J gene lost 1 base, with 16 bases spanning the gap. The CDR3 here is CASSLAAGQIQNTEAFF. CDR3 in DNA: TGTGCCAGCAGCTTGGCAGCGGGTCAGATCCAGAACACTGAAGCTTTCTTT.

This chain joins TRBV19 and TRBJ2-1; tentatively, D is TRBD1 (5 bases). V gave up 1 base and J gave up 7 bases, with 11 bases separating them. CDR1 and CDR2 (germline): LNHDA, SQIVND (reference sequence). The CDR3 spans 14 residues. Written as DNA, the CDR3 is TGTGCCAGTAGTATAGGAAACAGGTTAAATGAGCAGTTCTTC. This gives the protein CASSIGNRLNEQFF.

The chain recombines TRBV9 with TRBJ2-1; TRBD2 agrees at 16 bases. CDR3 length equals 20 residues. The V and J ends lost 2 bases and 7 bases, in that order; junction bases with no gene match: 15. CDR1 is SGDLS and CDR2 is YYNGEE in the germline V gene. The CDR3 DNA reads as TGTGCCAGCAGCGTCTCCCCTGCGGGGACTAGCGGGAGGGCCGATAATGAGCAGTTCTTC. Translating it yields CASSVSPAGTSGRADNEQFF.

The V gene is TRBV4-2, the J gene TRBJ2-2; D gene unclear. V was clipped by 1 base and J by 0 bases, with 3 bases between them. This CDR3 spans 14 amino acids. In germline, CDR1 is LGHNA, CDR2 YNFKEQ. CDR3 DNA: TGTGCCAGCAGCCAAGTTACGAACACCGGGGAGCTGTTTTTT. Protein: CASSQVTNTGELFF.

CDR3 sequence reads: CASSLGQAGLDTQYF. Written as DNA, the CDR3 is TGTGCCAGCAGCTTGGGACAGGCTGGGCTAGATACGCAGTATTTT. The chain joins TRBV7-2 to TRBJ2-3; 8 nucleotides line up with TRBD1. The J segment lost 5 bases and the V segment lost 3 bases, leaving 7 bases of the junction unmatched. CDR1 SGHTA and CDR2 FQGNSA come from the germline V gene. The length of the CDR3 is 15 residues.

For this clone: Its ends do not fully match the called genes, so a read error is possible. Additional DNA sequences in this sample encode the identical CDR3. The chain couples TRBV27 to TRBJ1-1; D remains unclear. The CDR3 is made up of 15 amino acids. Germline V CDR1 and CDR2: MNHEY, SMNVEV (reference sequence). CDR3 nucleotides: TGTGCCAGCAGTTTTTCGAGGGCGAAGAACACTGAGGCTTTCTTT. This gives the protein CASSFSRAKNTEAFF.

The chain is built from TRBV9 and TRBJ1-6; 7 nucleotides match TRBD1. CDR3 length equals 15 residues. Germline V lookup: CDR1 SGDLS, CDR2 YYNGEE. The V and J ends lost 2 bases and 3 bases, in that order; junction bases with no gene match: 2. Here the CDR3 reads CASSVAGGYNSPLHF. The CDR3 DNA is TGTGCCAGCAGCGTTGCAGGGGGCTATAATTCACCCCTCCACTTT.

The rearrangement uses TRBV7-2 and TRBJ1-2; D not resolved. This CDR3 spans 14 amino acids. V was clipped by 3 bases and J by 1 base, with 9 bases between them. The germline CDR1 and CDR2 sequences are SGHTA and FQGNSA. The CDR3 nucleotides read TGTGCCAGCAGCTTCGGCGGGTTTAACTATGGCTACACCTTC. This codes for CASSFGGFNYGYTF.

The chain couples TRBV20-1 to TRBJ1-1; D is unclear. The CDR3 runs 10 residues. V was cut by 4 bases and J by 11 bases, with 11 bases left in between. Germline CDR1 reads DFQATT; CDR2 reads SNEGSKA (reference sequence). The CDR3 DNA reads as TGCAGTGCTATTCGGGGAACTGCTTTCTTT. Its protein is CSAIRGTAFF.

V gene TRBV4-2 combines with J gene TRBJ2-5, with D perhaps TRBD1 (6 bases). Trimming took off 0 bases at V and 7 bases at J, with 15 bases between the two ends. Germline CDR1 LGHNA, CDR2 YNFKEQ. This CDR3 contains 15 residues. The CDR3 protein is CASSQDRSVGGTQYF. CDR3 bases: TGTGCCAGCAGCCAAGATCGAAGTGTAGGGGGGACCCAGTACTTC.

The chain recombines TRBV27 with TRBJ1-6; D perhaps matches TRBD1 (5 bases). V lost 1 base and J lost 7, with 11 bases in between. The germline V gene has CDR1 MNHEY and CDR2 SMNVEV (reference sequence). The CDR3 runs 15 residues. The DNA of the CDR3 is TGTGCCAGCAGTTTATTCAGGGATGACAATTCACCCCTCCACTTT. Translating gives CASSLFRDDNSPLHF.

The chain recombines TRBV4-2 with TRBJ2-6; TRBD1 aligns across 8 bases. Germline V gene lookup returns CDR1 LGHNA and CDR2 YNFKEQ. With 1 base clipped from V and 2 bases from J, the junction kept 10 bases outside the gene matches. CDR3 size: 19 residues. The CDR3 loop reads CASSQGGTGLLPGANVLTF. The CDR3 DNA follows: TGTGCCAGCAGCCAAGGGGGGACAGGCCTCCTCCCTGGGGCCAACGTCCTGACTTTC.

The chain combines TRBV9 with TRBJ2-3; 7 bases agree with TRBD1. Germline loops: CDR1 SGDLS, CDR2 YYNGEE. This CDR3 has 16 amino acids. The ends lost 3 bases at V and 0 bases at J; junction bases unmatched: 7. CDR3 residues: CASSAPSGGSTDTQYF. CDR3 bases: TGTGCCAGCAGCGCCCCTTCAGGGGGTAGCACAGATACGCAGTATTTT.

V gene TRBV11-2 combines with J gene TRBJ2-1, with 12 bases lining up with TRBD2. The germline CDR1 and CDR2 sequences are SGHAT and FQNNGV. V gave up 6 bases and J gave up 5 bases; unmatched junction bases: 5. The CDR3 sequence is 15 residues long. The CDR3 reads CASRPTSGRNNEQFF. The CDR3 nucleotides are TGTGCCAGCAGGCCAACTAGCGGGAGGAACAATGAGCAGTTCTTC.

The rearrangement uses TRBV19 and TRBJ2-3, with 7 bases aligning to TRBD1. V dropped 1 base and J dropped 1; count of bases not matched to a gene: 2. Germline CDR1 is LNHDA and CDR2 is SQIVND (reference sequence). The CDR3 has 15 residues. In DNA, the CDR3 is TGTGCCAGTAGTATAGGACAGGGCGGCACAGATACGCAGTATTTT. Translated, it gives CASSIGQGGTDTQYF.

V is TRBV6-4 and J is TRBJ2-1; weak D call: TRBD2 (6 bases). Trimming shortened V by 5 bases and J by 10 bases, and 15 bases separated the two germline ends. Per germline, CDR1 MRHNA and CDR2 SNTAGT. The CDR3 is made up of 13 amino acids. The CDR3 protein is CASSREAGQEQFF. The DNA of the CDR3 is TGTGCCAGCAGTAGGGAGGCAGGGCAGGAGCAGTTCTTC.

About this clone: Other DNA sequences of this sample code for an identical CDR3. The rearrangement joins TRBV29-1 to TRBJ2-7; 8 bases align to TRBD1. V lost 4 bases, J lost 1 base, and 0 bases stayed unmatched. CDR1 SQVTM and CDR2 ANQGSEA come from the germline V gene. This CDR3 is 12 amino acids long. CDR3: CSVGTGSYEQYF. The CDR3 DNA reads TGCAGCGTTGGGACAGGGTCCTACGAGCAGTACTTC.

CDR3 loop: CASNSGGDTQYF. For the CDR3, the DNA is TGTGCCAGTAACAGCGGCGGGGATACGCAGTATTTT. The J gene is TRBJ2-3, the V gene TRBV7-9; D is perhaps TRBD2 (5 bases). Looked up from germline, CDR1 is SEHNR and CDR2 is FQNEAQ (reference sequence). The CDR3 sequence is 12 residues long. The germline V and J ends were trimmed by 9 bases and 6 bases, with 13 bases remaining between them.

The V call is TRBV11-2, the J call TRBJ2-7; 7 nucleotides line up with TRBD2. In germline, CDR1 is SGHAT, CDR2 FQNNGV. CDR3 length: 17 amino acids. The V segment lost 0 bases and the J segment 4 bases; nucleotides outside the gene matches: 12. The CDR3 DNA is TGTGCCAGCAGCTTAGATCTTGGCGGGAGATCGCGGTACGAGCAGTACTTC. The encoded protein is CASSLDLGGRSRYEQYF.

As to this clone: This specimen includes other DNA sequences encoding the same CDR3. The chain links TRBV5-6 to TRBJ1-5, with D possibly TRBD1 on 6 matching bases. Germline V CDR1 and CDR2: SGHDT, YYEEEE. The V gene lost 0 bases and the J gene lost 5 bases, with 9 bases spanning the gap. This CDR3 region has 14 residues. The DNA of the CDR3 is TGTGCCAGCAGCTTGGTAGGGGGAGATCAGCCCCAGCATTTT. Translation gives CASSLVGGDQPQHF.

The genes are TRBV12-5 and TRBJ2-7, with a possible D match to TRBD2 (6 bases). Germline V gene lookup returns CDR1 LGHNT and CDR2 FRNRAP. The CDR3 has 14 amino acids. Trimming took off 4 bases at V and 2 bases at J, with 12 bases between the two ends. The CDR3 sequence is CASGSGGGTYEQYF. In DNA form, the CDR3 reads TGTGCTAGTGGTTCGGGTGGGGGGACCTACGAGCAGTACTTC.

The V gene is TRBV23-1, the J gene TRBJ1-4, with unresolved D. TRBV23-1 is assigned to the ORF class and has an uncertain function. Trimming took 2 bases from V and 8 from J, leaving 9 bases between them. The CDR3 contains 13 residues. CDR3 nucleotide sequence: TGCGCCAGCAGTCAAGACGGGGAAGAAAAACTGTTTTTT. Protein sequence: CASSQDGEEKLFF.

This chain's CDR3 is CASSSNLRGQTEGYTF. In DNA, the CDR3 is TGTGCCAGCAGTTCTAACTTGCGGGGGCAGACGGAGGGCTACACCTTC. The V and J genes are TRBV28 and TRBJ1-2; tentatively, D is TRBD1 (6 bases). Trimming removed 4 bases from V and 8 bases from J, with 23 bases in between. Germline lookup yields CDR1 MDHEN and CDR2 SYDVKM. This CDR3 contains 16 residues.